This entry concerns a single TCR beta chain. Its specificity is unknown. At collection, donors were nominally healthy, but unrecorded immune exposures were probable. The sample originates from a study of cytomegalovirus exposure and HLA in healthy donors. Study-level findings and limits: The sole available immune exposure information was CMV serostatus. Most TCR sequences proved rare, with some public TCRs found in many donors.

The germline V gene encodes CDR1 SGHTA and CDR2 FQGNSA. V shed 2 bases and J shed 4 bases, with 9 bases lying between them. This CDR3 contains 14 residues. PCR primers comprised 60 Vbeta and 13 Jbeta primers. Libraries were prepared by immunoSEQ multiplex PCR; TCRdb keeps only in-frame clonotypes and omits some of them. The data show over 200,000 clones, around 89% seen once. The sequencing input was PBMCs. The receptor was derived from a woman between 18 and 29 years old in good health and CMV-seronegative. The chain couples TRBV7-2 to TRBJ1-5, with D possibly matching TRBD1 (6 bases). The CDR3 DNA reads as TGTGCCAGCAGCTTAATTCAGGGGAATCAGCCCCAGCATTTT. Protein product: CASSLIQGNQPQHF.